This is a list of T cell receptor beta chains from one sample in a study of shared clonotypes between healthy human individuals. The assay was immunoSEQ multiplex PCR, and TCRdb's table has in-frame clones only and misses some. The sample yields around 2,000,000 clones, about 95% seen once. Sequencing was carried out using naive CD8+ T cells sorted from blood. These receptors came from a man aged 18-30 years in good health. CDR3s leave out the opening cysteine and the closing phenylalanine or tryptophan.

V gene	J gene	CDR3 protein
TRBV9	TRBJ1-2	ASSYREGGNYGYT
TRBV28	TRBJ2-5	ASSLLHGSGGEQETQY
TRBV2	TRBJ1-2	ASSVGVHQRPYGYT
TRBV28	TRBJ1-1	ASSFWTALNTEAF
TRBV13	TRBJ2-3	ASSLGTSTDTQY
TRBV5-6	TRBJ2-7	ASSDGDYEQY
TRBV13	TRBJ2-7	ASSLGVSSYEQY
TRBV7-7	TRBJ1-1	ASSLEFGTEAF
TRBV4-2	TRBJ1-1	ASSLGGGAF
TRBV2	TRBJ2-7	ASRDRTIDYEQY
TRBV6-6	TRBJ2-3	ASMRERGYTDTQY
TRBV27	TRBJ2-3	ASSWLGGGTDTQY
TRBV11-2	TRBJ2-2	ASSLGLAVNTGELF
TRBV9	TRBJ2-5	ASSHLDETQY
TRBV4-3	TRBJ2-1	ASSHRGSYNEQF
TRBV9	TRBJ2-7	ASSVGDSYEQY
TRBV6-5	TRBJ1-5	ASSYGQGNQPQH
TRBV4-1	TRBJ2-5	ASSQGVRQETQY
TRBV11-2	TRBJ2-2	ASSLATGELF
TRBV7-9	TRBJ2-5	ASSFVGQETQY
TRBV18	TRBJ2-7	ASSLEGHPQDEQY
TRBV6-1	TRBJ2-7	ASRSTDPRGYEQY
TRBV5-6	TRBJ2-5	ASSLGLAGGGETQY
TRBV10-2	TRBJ2-7	ASSALPAGDYEQY
TRBV10-2	TRBJ2-5	ASVAGETQY
TRBV4-3	TRBJ1-2	ASSQDRGGSNYGYT
TRBV4-3	TRBJ2-5	ASSQVMRGEETQY
TRBV9	TRBJ2-1	ASSAPHDNEQF
TRBV6-4	TRBJ2-5	ASQQKKPTSRWQETQY
TRBV27	TRBJ1-5	ASRVNSNQPQH
TRBV7-6	TRBJ1-1	ASSLGTGSVGTEAF
TRBV11-2	TRBJ2-3	ASSLVQGGTDTQY
TRBV6-5	TRBJ2-7	ASSATRTHEQY
TRBV6-5	TRBJ2-1	ASSYSSQFRNEQF
TRBV5-6	TRBJ2-7	ASSGGQGHPYEQY
TRBV10-3	TRBJ2-7	AISELAGRGYEQY
TRBV10-1	TRBJ2-7	ASSETETGSPYEQY